This entry features one T cell receptor (beta chain) sequence. Its antigen is as yet unknown. Tagging with unique molecular identifiers was a feature of the TCR beta cDNA libraries. It was from roughly 1 to 10 million T cells that about 540,000 cDNA molecules came. Via MiXCR, TCRdb re-called the PCR reads, giving one row per CDR3 protein. The data show a few hundred thousand distinct CDR3 sequences, just over 35% seen once. The data originate from a study of post-analysis software for immune sequencing data. Study-wide results and caveats: Four or five TRBV segments, TRBV5-6, TRBV5-1 and TRBV20-1 among them, were found more frequent in patients than controls. In multiple sclerosis, normalized Chao1 diversity was significantly below that of controls.

Trimming at V came to 6 bases and at J to 4 bases, leaving 3 bases not matched to a gene. The CDR3 has 15 residues. Germline CDR1 MDHEN, CDR2 SYDVKM. The rearrangement joins TRBV28 to TRBJ2-2; 12 bases are shared with TRBD2. Sequenced material: blood. This clonotype originated in a girl under 18 with multiple sclerosis. The CDR3 region is CASSGTSGFTGELFF. Written as DNA, the CDR3 is TGTGCCAGCAGCGGGACTAGCGGGTTCACCGGGGAGCTGTTTTTT.